Below are 31 T cell receptor beta chains sequenced from a single sample in a study of T cell responses to AZD1222 COVID-19 vaccine. Assay: immunoSEQ multiplex PCR; the TCRdb copy retains only in-frame clones and omits some. The sample contains about 150,000 clones, roughly nine tenths of which appear only once. The material was peripheral blood, obtained 28 days after the second AZD1222 dose. The origin of the receptors is an adult who received the AZD1222 COVID-19 vaccine.

V usage is TRBV29-1 and J usage is TRBJ2-7, with 10 nucleotides matching TRBD1. Germline CDR1 reads SQVTM; CDR2 reads ANQGSEA. This CDR3 contains 13 residues. Losses at the gene ends were 4 bases for V and 5 bases for J; bases not matched to a gene: 5. In nucleotides, the CDR3 is TGCAGCGTTGCGGGACAGGGGATCCACGAGCAGTACTTC. Translating it yields CSVAGQGIHEQYF.

The chain joins TRBV28 to TRBJ1-5; 7 bases line up with TRBD1. V was pared by 6 bases and J by 0 bases, with 8 bases of the junction left unmatched. Germline loops: CDR1 MDHEN, CDR2 SYDVKM. The CDR3 runs to 16 residues. The DNA of the CDR3 is TGTGCCAGCAGATGGGACAGAAGATATAGCAATCAGCCCCAGCATTTT. Protein product: CASRWDRRYSNQPQHF. Drawing the rest from reference TRBV28 and TRBJ1-5, the complete variable domain is DVKVTQSSRYLVKRTGEKVFLECVQDMDHENMFWYRQDPGLGLRLIYFSYDVKMKEKGDIPEGYSVSREKKERFSLILESASTNQTSMYLCASRWDRRYSNQPQHFGDGTRLSIL.

The chain carries TRBV5-1 and TRBJ2-3, with 11 bases that match TRBD1. Trimming cost V 1 base and J 5 bases; bases outside gene matches: 6. This CDR3 is 16 amino acids long. Germline CDR1 and CDR2: SGHRS and YFSETQ. CDR3: CASSLRPGQGVDTQYF. DNA of the CDR3: TGCGCCAGCAGCTTGCGGCCGGGACAGGGGGTAGATACGCAGTATTTT.

The CDR3 reads CASQGLAPRYEQYF. As DNA, the CDR3 is TGTGCCAGCCAAGGACTAGCTCCGAGGTACGAGCAGTACTTC. The chain joins TRBV7-9 to TRBJ2-7; TRBD2 matches at 8 bases. This CDR3 has 14 residues. V trimming: 8 bases; J trimming: 4 bases; junction bases outside the gene matches: 10. From germline, CDR1 is SEHNR and CDR2 FQNEAQ (reference sequence).

V and J are TRBV2 and TRBJ2-6; D is uncertain. The CDR3 totals 12 residues. V dropped 6 bases and J dropped 4 bases, with 4 bases sitting between them. The germline CDR1 and CDR2 sequences are SNHLY and FYNNEI. Here the CDR3 DNA reads TGTGCCAGCAGGGCCGGGGCCAACGTCCTGACTTTC. Its protein is CASRAGANVLTF.

V gene TRBV2 combines with J gene TRBJ2-7; TRBD2 is a possible D gene (6 bases). CDR3 length equals 15 residues. Trimming took off 3 bases at V and 6 bases at J, with 18 bases between the two ends. Germline V gene lookup returns CDR1 SNHLY and CDR2 FYNNEI. CDR3 protein: CASSDNLAGSGEQYF. CDR3 bases: TGTGCCAGCAGTGACAATCTGGCGGGATCTGGCGAGCAGTACTTC.

The CDR3, as DNA: TGCGCCAGCAGCCACGGACCGCTAGCGGGCCTCCTTTCCTACGAGCAGTACTTC. This encodes CASSHGPLAGLLSYEQYF. The chain couples TRBV4-1 to TRBJ2-7, with 8 positions matching TRBD2. The CDR3 sequence is 18 residues long. Germline loops: CDR1 MGHRA, CDR2 YSYEKL. Trimming at V came to 3 bases and at J to 1 base, leaving 14 bases not matched to a gene.

The gene calls are TRBV6-6 and TRBJ2-3; perhaps TRBD2 as D (5 bases). This CDR3 contains 13 residues. Trimming cost V 6 bases and J 4 bases, with 11 bases left between them. Germline lookup yields CDR1 MNHNY and CDR2 SVGAGI (reference sequence). The CDR3 loop is CASRPGSPDTQYF. CDR3 coding DNA: TGTGCCAGCAGGCCGGGGTCACCAGATACGCAGTATTTT.

The rearrangement links TRBV29-1 to TRBJ1-4, with D uncertain. Per the germline V gene, CDR1 is SQVTM and CDR2 is ANQGSEA. V shed 7 bases and J shed 4 bases, with 13 bases lying between them. The CDR3 sequence is 13 residues long. Here the CDR3 DNA reads TGCAGCGCCTTGGGCACCTTTAATGAAAAACTGTTTTTT. It translates to CSALGTFNEKLFF.

This chain joins TRBV3-1 (or the pseudogene TRBV3-2) and TRBJ2-1, with D perhaps matching TRBD1 or TRBD2 (5 bases each). Germline CDR1 reads LGHDT; CDR2 reads YNNKEL (reference sequence). V lost 5 bases and J 8 bases, leaving 19 bases between the germline ends. The CDR3 sequence is 15 residues long. The CDR3 DNA follows: TGTGCCAGCAGCACCGCCGGGACCTCTCCCTATGAGCAGTTCTTC. Encoded protein: CASSTAGTSPYEQFF.

The chain employs TRBV10-1 and TRBJ1-3, with 7 bases lining up with TRBD1. V trimming: 5 bases; J trimming: 6 bases; junction bases outside the gene matches: 4. From germline, CDR1 is WNHNN and CDR2 SYGVQD (reference sequence). This CDR3 region has 13 residues. The CDR3 DNA is TGCGCCAGCAGTAGCGGGACAGTAAACACCATATATTTT. Protein: CASSSGTVNTIYF.

The chain couples TRBV7-8 to TRBJ1-5, with unresolved D. Per germline, CDR1 SGHVS and CDR2 FQNEAQ. Between the trimmed V and J ends, which lost 0 bases and 2 bases, there was a span of 8 bases. This CDR3 has 15 residues. CDR3 region: CASSLARTGNQPQHF. CDR3 nucleotide sequence: TGTGCCAGCAGCTTAGCTCGCACGGGCAATCAGCCCCAGCATTTT.

The chain couples TRBV5-1 to TRBJ2-7, with a tentative D call TRBD2 (6 bases). The length of the CDR3 is 13 residues. Trimming left V 2 bases short and J 4 bases short, with 10 bases between. The germline V gene has CDR1 SGHRS and CDR2 YFSETQ. The CDR3 nucleotides are TGCGCCAGCAGCTTCCCGGGGGTTTACGAGCAGTACTTC. This sequence encodes CASSFPGVYEQYF.

The rearrangement joins TRBV6-2 or TRBV6-3 to TRBJ1-3; D remains ambiguous. Trimming shortened V by 7 bases and J by 0 bases, and 10 bases separated the two germline ends. Germline V gives CDR1 MNHEY, CDR2 SVGEGT. The CDR3 runs to 14 residues. The CDR3 DNA reads as TGTGCCAGCAACCCTCGATCCTCTGGAAACACCATATATTTT. This sequence encodes CASNPRSSGNTIYF.

This rearrangement joins TRBV28 to TRBJ2-7; TRBD2 might be the D (6 bases). This CDR3 spans 14 amino acids. CDR1 and CDR2 (germline): MDHEN, SYDVKM. V lost 8 bases and J 4 bases, leaving 18 bases between the germline ends. CDR3 sequence reads: CASRWRGRGYEQYF. As DNA, the CDR3 is TGTGCCAGCCGTTGGAGGGGACGGGGGTACGAGCAGTACTTC.

This rearrangement joins TRBV5-1 to TRBJ1-1, with D possibly matching TRBD1 (6 bases). CDR1 and CDR2 (germline): SGHRS, YFSETQ. The CDR3 runs 15 residues. V lost 0 bases to trimming and J lost 4 bases, with 13 bases between them. The CDR3 here is CASSLEALRGTEAFF. The CDR3 region has the DNA TGCGCCAGCAGCTTGGAGGCCCTCAGGGGCACTGAAGCTTTCTTT.

The J gene is TRBJ1-5, the V gene TRBV28, with D uncertain. Germline V gene sequence: CDR1 MDHEN, CDR2 SYDVKM. Between the trimmed V and J ends, which lost 6 bases and 2 bases, there was a span of 14 bases. The CDR3 consists of 15 residues. The chain's CDR3 is CASSPHDGGNQPQHF. The CDR3 DNA is TGTGCCAGCAGCCCTCACGACGGTGGCAATCAGCCCCAGCATTTT.

The chain is built from TRBV18 and TRBJ1-2; D ambiguous. This CDR3 region has 14 residues. Germline V lookup: CDR1 KGHSH, CDR2 LQKENI. Trimming pared 2 bases from V and 2 bases from J, leaving 9 bases between. CDR3 nucleotide sequence: TGTGCCAGCTCACCAGGGCAGGAGAACTATGGCTACACCTTC. Its translation is CASSPGQENYGYTF.

This chain joins TRBV24-1 and TRBJ1-5; possibly TRBD1 for D (5 bases). Germline values: CDR1 KGHDR, CDR2 SFDVKD. The CDR3 length is 16 residues. Trimming removed 6 bases from V and 5 bases from J, with 19 bases in between. CDR3 region: CATSHGLGGLHQPQHF. CDR3 DNA sequence: TGTGCCACCAGTCACGGGTTGGGGGGACTCCATCAGCCCCAGCATTTT.

The genes are TRBV7-3 and TRBJ2-3; 12 bases align to TRBD1. CDR1 and CDR2 from the germline V gene are SGHTA and FQGTGA. The CDR3 extends over 16 amino acids. V dropped 1 base and J dropped 6; count of bases not matched to a gene: 5. The CDR3 nucleotides are TGTGCCAGCAGCTTAATTGGGGACAGGGGGCATGATACGCAGTATTTT. As protein: CASSLIGDRGHDTQYF.

V usage is TRBV5-6 and J usage is TRBJ1-1, with D unresolved. V was shortened by 4 bases and J by 3 bases, with 19 bases between the two germline ends. The CDR3 is 16 amino acids. From germline, CDR1 is SGHDT and CDR2 YYEEEE. CDR3 region: CASSNSGPGGHTEAFF. The CDR3 DNA sequence: TGTGCCAGCAGCAACTCCGGGCCAGGAGGGCACACTGAAGCTTTCTTT.

The CDR3 nucleotides are TGTGCCAGTAGCAAACAGGGAGGGGATGAAAAACTGTTTTTT. Its translation: CASSKQGGDEKLFF. This rearrangement joins TRBV19 to TRBJ1-4; maybe TRBD1 (6 bases). Trimming cost V 6 bases and J 6 bases, with 14 bases left between them. The germline gives CDR1 LNHDA, CDR2 SQIVND (reference sequence). The CDR3 is 14 residues long.

The chain carries TRBV6-5 and TRBJ2-3; D is undetermined. This CDR3 spans 14 amino acids. The germline V gene has CDR1 MNHEY and CDR2 SVGAGI. Between the trimmed V and J ends, which lost 4 bases and 0 bases, there was a span of 8 bases. The CDR3 sequence: CASSWGPSTDTQYF. The CDR3 DNA reads TGTGCCAGCAGTTGGGGTCCCAGCACAGATACGCAGTATTTT.

The chain joins TRBV6-1 to TRBJ2-7; D is unresolved. This CDR3 contains 16 residues. Germline loops: CDR1 MNHNS, CDR2 SASEGT. The V end lost 2 bases, the J end lost 4 bases, and 18 bases lay between the germline ends. As DNA, the CDR3 is TGTGCCAGCAGTGAAAGAGCCCCCGGGTTGCGGTACGAGCAGTACTTC. Its translation is CASSERAPGLRYEQYF.

This chain uses TRBV5-6 with TRBJ2-2, with 7 bases identical to TRBD2. This CDR3 is built from 16 residues. Per the germline V gene, CDR1 is SGHDT and CDR2 is YYEEEE. With 0 bases clipped from V and 4 bases from J, the junction kept 6 bases outside the gene matches. CDR3 bases: TGTGCCAGCAGCTTGGTAGTAGCGGGCACCACCGGGGAGCTGTTTTTT. It translates to CASSLVVAGTTGELFF.

The chain recombines TRBV7-2 with TRBJ2-1, with 7 bases aligning to TRBD1. CDR1 is SGHTA and CDR2 is FQGNSA in the germline V gene. CDR3 length equals 13 residues. Trimming cost V 8 bases and J 0 bases; bases outside gene matches: 1. CDR3 amino acids: CASGTDSYNEQFF. Here the CDR3 DNA reads TGTGCCAGCGGGACAGACTCCTACAATGAGCAGTTCTTC.

The J gene is TRBJ2-1, the V gene TRBV10-3; D may be TRBD2 (5 bases). CDR1 and CDR2 (germline): ENHRY, SYGVKD. Trimming removed 0 bases at V and 0 bases at J, with 9 bases between. The CDR3 is made up of 16 amino acids. The CDR3 spells CAISESGGSSYNEQFF. The CDR3 DNA reads as TGTGCCATCAGTGAGTCGGGTGGGAGCTCCTACAATGAGCAGTTCTTC.

This clone was picked up one time. This chain links TRBV5-1 with TRBJ1-6, with D possibly TRBD1 on 6 matching bases. The CDR3 is made up of 16 amino acids. The ends were cut back, 2 bases at V and 9 bases at J, with 18 bases in the middle. CDR1 and CDR2 from the germline V gene are SGHRS and YFSETQ. CDR3 DNA: TGCGCCAGCAGCTTACTAGGACAGATCTATGCTTCACCCCTCCACTTT. This encodes CASSLLGQIYASPLHF. The complete variable domain, with remaining parts taken from reference TRBV5-1 and TRBJ1-6, reads KAGVTQTPRYLIKTRGQQVTLSCSPISGHRSVSWYQQTPGQGLQFLFEYFSETQRNKGNFPGRFSGRQFSNSRSEMNVSTLELGDSALYLCASSLLGQIYASPLHFGNGTRLTVT.

V usage is TRBV4-1 and J usage is TRBJ2-5; D tentatively reads TRBD1 or TRBD2 (5 bases each). Deletions cut 0 bases from V and 5 bases from J, with 13 bases between. CDR1 is MGHRA, CDR2 YSYEKL, per germline. This CDR3 comprises 15 residues. Written as DNA, the CDR3 is TGCGCCAGCAGCCAAGATCCAGGGAGTAAGGAGACCCAGTACTTC. It codes for CASSQDPGSKETQYF.

The V call is TRBV24-1, the J call TRBJ1-1; D remains unclear. The germline V and J ends were trimmed by 12 bases and 0 bases, with 16 bases remaining between them. Germline CDR1 KGHDR, CDR2 SFDVKD. The CDR3 spans 14 residues. Here the CDR3 reads CASARAEMNTEAFF. In nucleotides, the CDR3 is TGTGCCTCCGCACGGGCGGAAATGAACACTGAAGCTTTCTTT.

This clone appeared a single time. CDR3 bases: TGTGCCAGCAGCTCTTCAGACTATTCCTACGAGCAGTACTTC. Amino acid sequence: CASSSSDYSYEQYF. The rearrangement joins TRBV7-8 to TRBJ2-7; a weak D match, TRBD2 (5 bases). This CDR3 has 14 amino acids. With 4 bases removed from V and 1 base from J, the gap between germline ends came to 11 bases. Germline CDR1 is SGHVS and CDR2 is FQNEAQ.